This TCR beta chain was sequenced during a study of blood T cell repertoires in COVID-19. This clone was counted a few times. The CDR3 sequence is 11 residues long. The junction had 5 bases not matched to a gene; V was cut back by 7 bases and J by 10 bases. From germline, CDR1 is SQVTM and CDR2 ANQGSEA. Profiled with immunoSEQ multiplex PCR; TCRdb holds only in-frame clones, not every one. The profile covers approximately 99,000 clones, with roughly 70% appearing a single time and about 2% taken by the ten largest. The origin of this receptor is a woman in her 40s with acute or convalescent COVID-19. The chain joins TRBV29-1 to TRBJ2-5; 11 nucleotides align to TRBD2. The material sequenced was peripheral blood. CDR3 nucleotides: TGCAGCGGTACTAGCGGGGGTGACCAGTACTTC. Translated: CSGTSGGDQYF.